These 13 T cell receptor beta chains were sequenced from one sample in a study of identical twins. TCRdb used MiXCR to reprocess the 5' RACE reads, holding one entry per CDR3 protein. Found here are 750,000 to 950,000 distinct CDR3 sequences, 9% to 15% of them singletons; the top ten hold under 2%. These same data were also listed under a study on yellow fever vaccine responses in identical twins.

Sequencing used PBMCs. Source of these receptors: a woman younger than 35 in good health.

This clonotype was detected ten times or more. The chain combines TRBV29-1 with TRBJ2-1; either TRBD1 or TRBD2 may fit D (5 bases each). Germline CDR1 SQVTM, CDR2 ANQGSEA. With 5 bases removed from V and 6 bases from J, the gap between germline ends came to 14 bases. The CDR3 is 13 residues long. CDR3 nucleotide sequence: TGCAGCGTTAGGGACCGCTGGGGCAATGAGCAGTTCTTC. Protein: CSVRDRWGNEQFF.

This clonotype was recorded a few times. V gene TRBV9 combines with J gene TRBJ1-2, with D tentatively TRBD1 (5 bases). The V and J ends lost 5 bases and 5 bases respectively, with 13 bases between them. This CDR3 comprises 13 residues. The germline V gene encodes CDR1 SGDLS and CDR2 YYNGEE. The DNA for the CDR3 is TGTGCCAGCAGTGGTCCAGGGATTTATGGCTACACCTTC. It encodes CASSGPGIYGYTF.

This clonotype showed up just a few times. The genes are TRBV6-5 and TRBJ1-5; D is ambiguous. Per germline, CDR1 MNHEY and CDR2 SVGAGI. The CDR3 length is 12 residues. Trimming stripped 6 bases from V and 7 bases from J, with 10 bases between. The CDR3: CASRQFGQPQHF. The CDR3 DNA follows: TGTGCCAGCAGACAGTTCGGACAGCCCCAGCATTTT.

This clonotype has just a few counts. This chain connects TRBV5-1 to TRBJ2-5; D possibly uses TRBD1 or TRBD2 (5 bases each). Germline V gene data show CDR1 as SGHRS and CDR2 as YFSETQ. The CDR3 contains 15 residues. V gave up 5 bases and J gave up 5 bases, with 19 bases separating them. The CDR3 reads CASSFSGPNPETQYF. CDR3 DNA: TGCGCCAGCAGTTTTTCGGGGCCCAACCCGGAGACCCAGTACTTC.

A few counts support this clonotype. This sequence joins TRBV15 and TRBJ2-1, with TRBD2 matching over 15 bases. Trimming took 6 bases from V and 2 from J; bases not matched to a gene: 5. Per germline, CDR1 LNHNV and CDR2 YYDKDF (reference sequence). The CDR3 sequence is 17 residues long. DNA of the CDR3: TGTGCCACCAGAGTCGGGACTAGCGGGAGGCCCTACAATGAGCAGTTCTTC. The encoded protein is CATRVGTSGRPYNEQFF.

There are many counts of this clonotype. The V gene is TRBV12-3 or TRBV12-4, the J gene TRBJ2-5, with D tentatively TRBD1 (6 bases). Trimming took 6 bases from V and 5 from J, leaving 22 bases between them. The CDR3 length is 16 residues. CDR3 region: CASSQSDRPYKETQYF. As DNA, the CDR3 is TGTGCCAGCAGCCAGTCGGACAGACCCTACAAGGAGACCCAGTACTTC.

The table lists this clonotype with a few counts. The CDR3 sequence: CSARDAGTLAKNIQYF. The CDR3 DNA is TGCAGTGCTAGAGATGCCGGGACGTTAGCCAAAAACATTCAGTACTTC. The V gene is TRBV20-1, the J gene TRBJ2-4; D may correspond to TRBD1 or TRBD2 (5 bases each). Germline V gene lookup returns CDR1 DFQATT and CDR2 SNEGSKA (reference sequence). This CDR3 has 16 amino acids. V was shortened by 0 bases and J by 0 bases, with 12 bases between the two germline ends.

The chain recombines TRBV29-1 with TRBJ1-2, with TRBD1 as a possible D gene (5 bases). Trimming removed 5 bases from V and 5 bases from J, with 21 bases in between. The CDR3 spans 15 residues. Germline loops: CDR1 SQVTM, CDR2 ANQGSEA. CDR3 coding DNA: TGCAGCGTTCGGTTACGGGACCCATCAGGGTATGGCTACACCTTC. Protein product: CSVRLRDPSGYGYTF.

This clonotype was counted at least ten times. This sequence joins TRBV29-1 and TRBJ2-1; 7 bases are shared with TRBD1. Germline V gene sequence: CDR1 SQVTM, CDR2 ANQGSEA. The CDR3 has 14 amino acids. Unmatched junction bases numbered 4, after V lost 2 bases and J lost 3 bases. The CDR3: CSVERGPNYNEQFF. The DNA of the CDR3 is TGCAGCGTTGAAAGGGGGCCGAACTACAATGAGCAGTTCTTC.

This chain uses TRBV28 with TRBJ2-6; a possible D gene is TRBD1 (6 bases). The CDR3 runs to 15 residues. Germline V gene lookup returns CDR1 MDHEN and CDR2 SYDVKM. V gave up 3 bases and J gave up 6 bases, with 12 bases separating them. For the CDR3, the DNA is TGTGCCAGCAGTTTGGATTCGGGACAGGCCAACGTCCTGACTTTC. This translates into CASSLDSGQANVLTF.

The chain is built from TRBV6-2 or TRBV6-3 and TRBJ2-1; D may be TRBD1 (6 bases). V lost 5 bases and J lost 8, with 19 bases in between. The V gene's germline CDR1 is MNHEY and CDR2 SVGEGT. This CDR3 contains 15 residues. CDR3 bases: TGTGCCAGCAGTCCTCTGGGGGCAGGGATCGATGAGCAGTTCTTC. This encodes CASSPLGAGIDEQFF.

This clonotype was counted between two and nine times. The CDR3 nucleotides are TGTGCCAGCAGTTACTCGGGCGGGAGGGCCGAAAACATTCAGTACTTC. Translation gives CASSYSGGRAENIQYF. V and J are TRBV6-5 and TRBJ2-4; 9 bases map to TRBD2. CDR3 length: 16 amino acids. CDR1 is MNHEY, CDR2 SVGAGI, per germline. Unmatched junction bases numbered 5, after V lost 0 bases and J lost 5 bases.

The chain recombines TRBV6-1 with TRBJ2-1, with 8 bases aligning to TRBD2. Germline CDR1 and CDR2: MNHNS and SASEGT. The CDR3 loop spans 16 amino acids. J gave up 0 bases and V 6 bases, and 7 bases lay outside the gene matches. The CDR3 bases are TGTGCCAGCAGGCTAGCGGGCAGAAGCTCCTACAATGAGCAGTTCTTC. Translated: CASRLAGRSSYNEQFF.